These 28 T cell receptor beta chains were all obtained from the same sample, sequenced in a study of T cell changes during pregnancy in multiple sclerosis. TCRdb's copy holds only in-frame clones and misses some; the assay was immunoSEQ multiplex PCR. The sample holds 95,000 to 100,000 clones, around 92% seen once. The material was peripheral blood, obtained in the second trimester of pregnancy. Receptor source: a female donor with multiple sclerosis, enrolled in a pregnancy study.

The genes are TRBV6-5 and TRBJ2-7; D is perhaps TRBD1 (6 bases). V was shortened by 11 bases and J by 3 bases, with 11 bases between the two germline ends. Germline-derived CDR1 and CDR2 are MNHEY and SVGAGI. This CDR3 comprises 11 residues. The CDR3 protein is CAVKGVYEQYF. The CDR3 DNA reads TGTGCCGTGAAGGGGGTCTACGAGCAGTACTTC.

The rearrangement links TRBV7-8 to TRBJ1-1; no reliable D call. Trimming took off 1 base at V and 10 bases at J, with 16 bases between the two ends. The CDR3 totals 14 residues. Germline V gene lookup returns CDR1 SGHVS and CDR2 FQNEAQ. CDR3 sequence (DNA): TGTGCCAGCAGCTTAGGAGCAGCGACCCCCGGAGCTTTCTTT. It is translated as CASSLGAATPGAFF.

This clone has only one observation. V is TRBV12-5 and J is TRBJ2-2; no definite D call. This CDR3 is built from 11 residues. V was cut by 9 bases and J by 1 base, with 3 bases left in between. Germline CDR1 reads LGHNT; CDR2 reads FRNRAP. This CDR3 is CASGNTGELFF. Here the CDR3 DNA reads TGTGCTAGCGGGAACACCGGGGAGCTGTTTTTT.

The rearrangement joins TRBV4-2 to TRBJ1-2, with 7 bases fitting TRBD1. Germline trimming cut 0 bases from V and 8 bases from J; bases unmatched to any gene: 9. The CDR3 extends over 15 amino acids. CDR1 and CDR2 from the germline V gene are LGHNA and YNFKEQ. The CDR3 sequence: CASSQEQGLSRGYTF. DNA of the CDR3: TGTGCCAGCAGCCAAGAACAGGGGCTGTCGAGAGGCTACACCTTC.

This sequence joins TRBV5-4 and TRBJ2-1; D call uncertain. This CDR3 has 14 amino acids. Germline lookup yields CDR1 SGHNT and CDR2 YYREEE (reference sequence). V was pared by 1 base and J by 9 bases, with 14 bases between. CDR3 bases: TGTGCCAGCAGCTTGCTTTTGGGCTATCCTGAGCAGTTCTTC. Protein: CASSLLLGYPEQFF.

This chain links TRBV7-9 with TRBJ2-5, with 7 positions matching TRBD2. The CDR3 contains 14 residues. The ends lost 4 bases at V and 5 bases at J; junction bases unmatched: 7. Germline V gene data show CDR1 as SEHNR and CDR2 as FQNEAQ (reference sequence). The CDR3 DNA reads TGTGCCAGCAGCTCACCGGGGAGGGCCGAGACCCAGTACTTC. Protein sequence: CASSSPGRAETQYF.

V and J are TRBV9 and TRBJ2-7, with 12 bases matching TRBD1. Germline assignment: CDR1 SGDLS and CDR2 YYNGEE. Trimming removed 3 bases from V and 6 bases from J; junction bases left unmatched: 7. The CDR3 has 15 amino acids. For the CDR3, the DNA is TGTGCCAGCAGCGCCACGGGGACAGGGGGCGGCGAGCAGTACTTC. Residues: CASSATGTGGGEQYF. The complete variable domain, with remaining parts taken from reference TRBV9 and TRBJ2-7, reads DSGVTQTPKHLITATGQRVTLRCSPRSGDLSVYWYQQSLDQGLQFLIQYYNGEERAKGNILERFSAQQFPDLHSELNLSSLELGDSALYFCASSATGTGGGEQYFGPGTRLTVT.

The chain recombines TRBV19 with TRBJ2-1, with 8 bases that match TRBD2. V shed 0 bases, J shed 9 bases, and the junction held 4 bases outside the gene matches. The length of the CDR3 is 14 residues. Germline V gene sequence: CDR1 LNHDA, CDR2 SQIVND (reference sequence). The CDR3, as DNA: TGTGCCAGTAGTATAGATTTTCGGGGGGGTGAGCAGTTCTTC. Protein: CASSIDFRGGEQFF.

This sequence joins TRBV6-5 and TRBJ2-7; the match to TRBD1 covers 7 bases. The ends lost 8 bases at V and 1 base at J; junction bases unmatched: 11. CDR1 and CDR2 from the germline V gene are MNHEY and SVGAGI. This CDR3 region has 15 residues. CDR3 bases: TGTGCCAGCCGCGGAAGGGGGCTGTCGTCCTACGAGCAGTACTTC. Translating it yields CASRGRGLSSYEQYF.

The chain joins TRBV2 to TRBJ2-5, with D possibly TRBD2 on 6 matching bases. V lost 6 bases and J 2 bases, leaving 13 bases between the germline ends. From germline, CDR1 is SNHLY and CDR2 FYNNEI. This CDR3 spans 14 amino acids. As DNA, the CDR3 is TGTGCCAGCAGCGCTGGGACTTATCAAGAGACCCAGTACTTC. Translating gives CASSAGTYQETQYF.

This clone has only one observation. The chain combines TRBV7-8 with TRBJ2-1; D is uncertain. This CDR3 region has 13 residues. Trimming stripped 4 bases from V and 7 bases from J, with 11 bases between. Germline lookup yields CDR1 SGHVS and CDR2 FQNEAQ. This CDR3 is CASSYSNRNEQFF. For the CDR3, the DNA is TGTGCCAGCAGCTATTCTAATCGGAATGAGCAGTTCTTC.

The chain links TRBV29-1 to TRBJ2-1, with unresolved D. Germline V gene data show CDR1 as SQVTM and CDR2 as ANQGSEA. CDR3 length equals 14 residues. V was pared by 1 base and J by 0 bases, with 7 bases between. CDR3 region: CSVEGRSSYNEQFF. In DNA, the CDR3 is TGCAGCGTTGAAGGCCGTAGCTCCTACAATGAGCAGTTCTTC.

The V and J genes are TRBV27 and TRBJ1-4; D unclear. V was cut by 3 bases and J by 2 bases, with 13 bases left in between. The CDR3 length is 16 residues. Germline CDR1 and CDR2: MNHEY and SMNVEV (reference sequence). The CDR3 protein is CASSFVPFGTNEKLFF. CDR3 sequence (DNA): TGTGCCAGCAGTTTCGTCCCCTTTGGCACTAATGAAAAACTGTTTTTT.

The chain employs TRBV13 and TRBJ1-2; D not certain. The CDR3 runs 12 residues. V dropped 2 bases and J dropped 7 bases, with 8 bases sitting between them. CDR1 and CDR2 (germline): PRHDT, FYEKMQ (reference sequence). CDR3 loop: CASSLRERGYTF. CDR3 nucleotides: TGTGCCAGCAGCTTACGAGAGCGTGGCTACACCTTC.

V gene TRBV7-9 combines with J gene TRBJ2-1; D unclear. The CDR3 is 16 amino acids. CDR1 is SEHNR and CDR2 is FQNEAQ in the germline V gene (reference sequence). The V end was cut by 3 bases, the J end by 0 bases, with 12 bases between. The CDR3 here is CASSFAPLSSYNEQFF. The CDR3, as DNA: TGTGCCAGCAGCTTTGCCCCCCTAAGCTCCTACAATGAGCAGTTCTTC. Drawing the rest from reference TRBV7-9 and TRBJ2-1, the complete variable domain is DTGVSQNPRHKITKRGQNVTFRCDPISEHNRLYWYRQTLGQGPEFLTYFQNEAQLEKSRLLSDRFSAERPKGSFSTLEIQRTEQGDSAMYLCASSFAPLSSYNEQFFGPGTRLTVL.

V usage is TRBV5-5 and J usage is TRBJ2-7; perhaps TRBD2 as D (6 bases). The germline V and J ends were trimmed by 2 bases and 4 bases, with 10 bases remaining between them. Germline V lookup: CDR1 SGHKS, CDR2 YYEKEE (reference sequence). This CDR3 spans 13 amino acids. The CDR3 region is CASSFLAQYEQYF. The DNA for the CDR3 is TGTGCCAGCAGCTTCCTAGCGCAGTACGAGCAGTACTTC.

CDR3 region: CASRGQHEQYF. The CDR3 nucleotides are TGTGCCAGCAGGGGACAGCACGAGCAGTACTTC. V gene TRBV28 combines with J gene TRBJ2-7, with TRBD1 matching over 7 bases. Per germline, CDR1 MDHEN and CDR2 SYDVKM. J gave up 5 bases and V 6 bases, and 1 base lay outside the gene matches. The CDR3 loop spans 11 amino acids.

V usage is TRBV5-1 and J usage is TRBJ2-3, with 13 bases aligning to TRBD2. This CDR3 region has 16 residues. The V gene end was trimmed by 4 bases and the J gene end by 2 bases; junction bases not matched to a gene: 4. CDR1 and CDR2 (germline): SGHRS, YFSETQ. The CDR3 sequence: CASSAGLAGITDTQYF. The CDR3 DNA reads TGCGCCAGCAGCGCGGGACTAGCGGGAATCACAGATACGCAGTATTTT.

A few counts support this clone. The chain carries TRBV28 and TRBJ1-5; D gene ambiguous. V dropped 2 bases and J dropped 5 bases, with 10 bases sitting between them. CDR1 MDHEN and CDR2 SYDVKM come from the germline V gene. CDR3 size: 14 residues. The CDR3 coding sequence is TGTGCCAGCAGTTTAGTGGACTCACATCAGCCCCAGCATTTT. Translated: CASSLVDSHQPQHF.

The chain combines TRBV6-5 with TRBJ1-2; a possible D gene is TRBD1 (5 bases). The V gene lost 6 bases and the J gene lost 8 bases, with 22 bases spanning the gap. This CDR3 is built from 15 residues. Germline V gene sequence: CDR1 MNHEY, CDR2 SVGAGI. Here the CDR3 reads CASRPIGDSRNGYTF. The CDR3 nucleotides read TGTGCCAGCAGGCCGATTGGAGACAGTCGGAACGGCTACACCTTC.

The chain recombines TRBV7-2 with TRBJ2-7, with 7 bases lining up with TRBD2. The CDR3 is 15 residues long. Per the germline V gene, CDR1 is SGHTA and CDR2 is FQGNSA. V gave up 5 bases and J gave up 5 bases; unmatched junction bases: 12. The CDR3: CASSPRRGLSDEQYF. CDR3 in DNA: TGTGCCAGCAGCCCACGGAGGGGACTAAGCGACGAGCAGTACTTC.

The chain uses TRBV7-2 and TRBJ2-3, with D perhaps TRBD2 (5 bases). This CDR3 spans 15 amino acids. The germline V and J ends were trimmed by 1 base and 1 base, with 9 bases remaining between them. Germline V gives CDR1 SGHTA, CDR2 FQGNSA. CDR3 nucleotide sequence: TGTGCCAGCAGCTTAGGGAGGTGGGGCACAGATACGCAGTATTTT. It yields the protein CASSLGRWGTDTQYF.

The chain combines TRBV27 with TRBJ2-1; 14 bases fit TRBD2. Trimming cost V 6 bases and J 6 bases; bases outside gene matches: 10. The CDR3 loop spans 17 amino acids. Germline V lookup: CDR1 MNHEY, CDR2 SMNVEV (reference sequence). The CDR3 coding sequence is TGTGCCAGCAGCTTTGGGACTAGCGGGAGCGGAAGCAATGAGCAGTTCTTC. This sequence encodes CASSFGTSGSGSNEQFF.

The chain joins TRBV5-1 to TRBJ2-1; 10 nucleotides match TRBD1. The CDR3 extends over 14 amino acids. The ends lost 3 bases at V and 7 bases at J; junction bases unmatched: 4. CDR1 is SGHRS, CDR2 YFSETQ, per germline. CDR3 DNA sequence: TGCGCCAGCAGCTACCGGGACAGGGGTAATGAGCAGTTCTTC. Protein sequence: CASSYRDRGNEQFF.

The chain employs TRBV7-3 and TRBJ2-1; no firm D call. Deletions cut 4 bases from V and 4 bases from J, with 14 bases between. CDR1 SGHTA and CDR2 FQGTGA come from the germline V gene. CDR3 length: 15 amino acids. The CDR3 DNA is TGTGCCAGCAGCTCCCGACTTTCCCATTACAATGAGCAGTTCTTC. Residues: CASSSRLSHYNEQFF.

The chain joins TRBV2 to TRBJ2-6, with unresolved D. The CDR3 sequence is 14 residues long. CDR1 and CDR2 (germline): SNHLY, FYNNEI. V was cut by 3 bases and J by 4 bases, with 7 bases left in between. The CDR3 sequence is CASSEVAGANVLTF. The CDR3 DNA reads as TGTGCCAGCAGTGAGGTAGCCGGGGCCAACGTCCTGACTTTC.

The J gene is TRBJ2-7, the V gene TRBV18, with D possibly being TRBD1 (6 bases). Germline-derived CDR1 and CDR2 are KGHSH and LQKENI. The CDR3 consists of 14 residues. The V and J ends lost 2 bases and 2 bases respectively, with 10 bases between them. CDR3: CASSPNQGTYEQYF. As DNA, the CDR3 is TGTGCCAGCTCACCAAATCAGGGGACCTACGAGCAGTACTTC.

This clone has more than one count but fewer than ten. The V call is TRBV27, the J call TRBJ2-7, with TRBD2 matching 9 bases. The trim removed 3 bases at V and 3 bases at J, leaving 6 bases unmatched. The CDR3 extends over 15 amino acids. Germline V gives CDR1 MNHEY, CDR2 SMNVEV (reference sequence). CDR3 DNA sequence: TGTGCCAGCAGTTTGCGGTCTAGCGGGATCTACGAGCAGTACTTC. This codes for CASSLRSSGIYEQYF.